The 25 T cell receptor beta chains listed next were all sequenced from one sample in a study of response to subunit inactivated influenza vaccine. Each CDR3 protein gets one entry after TCRdb re-called the RT-PCR reads with MiXCR. The sample consists of around 580,000 distinct CDR3 sequences, about 15% of them appearing once. Sequencing was performed on PBMCs from blood, taken roughly 12 days after vaccination. These receptors all stem from a man in his fifties or sixties who received an inactivated influenza vaccine.

This clonotype has a handful of counts. CDR3 in DNA: TGTGCCATCAGTGAACAGGGTCCCCTAAATGAAAAACTGTTTTTT. It codes for CAISEQGPLNEKLFF. The V call is TRBV10-3, the J call TRBJ1-4, with a weak D call TRBD1 (6 bases). The CDR3 extends over 15 amino acids. Per the germline V gene, CDR1 is ENHRY and CDR2 is SYGVKD. Trimming took off 3 bases at V and 5 bases at J, with 13 bases between the two ends.

This clonotype was seen only a few times. This sequence joins TRBV5-1 and TRBJ2-3; TRBD1 matches 8 bases. Per germline, CDR1 SGHRS and CDR2 YFSETQ. This CDR3 has 15 amino acids. After removal of 1 base from V and 4 bases from J, the junction contained 5 bases not matched to a gene. CDR3 nucleotides: TGCGCCAGCAGCTTGCAGGGGGCGACGGCAGATACGCAGTATTTT. Translation: CASSLQGATADTQYF. The variable domain in full, completed from reference TRBV5-1 and TRBJ2-3, reads KAGVTQTPRYLIKTRGQQVTLSCSPISGHRSVSWYQQTPGQGLQFLFEYFSETQRNKGNFPGRFSGRQFSNSRSEMNVSTLELGDSALYLCASSLQGATADTQYFGPGTRLTVL.

This clonotype was picked up a small number of times. This sequence joins TRBV6-1 and TRBJ2-6; D call uncertain. This CDR3 has 16 amino acids. Between the trimmed V and J ends, which lost 6 bases and 0 bases, there was a span of 12 bases. Looked up from germline, CDR1 is MNHNS and CDR2 is SASEGT. CDR3 nucleotides: TGTGCCAGCAGGCTTTGGGGTTCCTCTGGGGCCAACGTCCTGACTTTC. Protein product: CASRLWGSSGANVLTF.

With regard to this clonotype: At one end the junction does not follow the germline gene, possibly because of a read error. The chain recombines TRBV6-5 with TRBJ2-1; a possible D gene is TRBD2 (7 bases). The CDR3 is 16 residues long. Germline V gives CDR1 MNHEY, CDR2 SVGAGI. For the CDR3, the DNA is TGTGCCAGCAGTGACTCCCCCGGGGGGCTCTACAATGAGCAGTTCTTC. It codes for CASSDSPGGLYNEQFF.

V is TRBV18 and J is TRBJ2-7; D gene uncertain. The CDR3 length is 14 residues. Trimming stripped 3 bases from V and 1 base from J, with 10 bases between. CDR1 and CDR2 from the germline V gene are KGHSH and LQKENI. CDR3 sequence reads: CASSPNPGSYEQYF. The CDR3 DNA is TGTGCCAGCTCACCCAATCCAGGTTCCTACGAGCAGTACTTC. Based on the CDR3 plus reference TRBV18 and TRBJ2-7, the full variable domain is NAGVMQNPRHLVRRRGQEARLRCSPMKGHSHVYWYRQLPEEGLKFMVYLQKENIIDESGMPKERFSAEFPKEGPSILRIQQVVRGDSAAYFCASSPNPGSYEQYFGPGTRLTVT.

This clonotype was seen more than once but under ten times. The CDR3 sequence: CASSPRKSYGYTF. For the CDR3, the DNA is TGTGCCAGCAGCCCTCGGAAGAGTTATGGCTACACCTTC. The J gene is TRBJ1-2, the V gene TRBV11-2; D not certain. Germline V gene lookup returns CDR1 SGHAT and CDR2 FQNNGV. Between the trimmed V and J ends, which lost 5 bases and 5 bases, there was a span of 12 bases. This CDR3 comprises 13 residues.

This clonotype has ten or more counts. The chain recombines TRBV12-3 or TRBV12-4 with TRBJ1-1; 7 bases fit TRBD1. There are 13 residues in the CDR3. Trimming cost V 6 bases and J 4 bases; bases outside gene matches: 5. The CDR3 DNA follows: TGTGCCAGCAGCAACCAGGGGGGCACTGAAGCTTTCTTT. It yields the protein CASSNQGGTEAFF.

This clonotype was counted between two and nine times. The rearrangement links TRBV30 to TRBJ2-3; 8 bases align to TRBD2. The germline gives CDR1 GTSNPN, CDR2 SVGIG (reference sequence). V was pared by 5 bases and J by 2 bases, with 6 bases of the junction left unmatched. The CDR3 covers 14 residues. CDR3 nucleotides: TGTGCCTGGGACTCGGGGGGGACCACAGATACGCAGTATTTT. This gives the protein CAWDSGGTTDTQYF.

The chain combines TRBV5-1 with TRBJ2-3; D is undetermined. The germline CDR1 and CDR2 sequences are SGHRS and YFSETQ. V was trimmed by 7 bases and J by 2 bases, leaving 8 bases between them. CDR3 length: 12 amino acids. The CDR3 DNA sequence: TGCGCCAGCGGAGAATCCACAGATACGCAGTATTTT. It codes for CASGESTDTQYF.

This clonotype was seen only once. The chain uses TRBV5-1 and TRBJ2-7, with 10 bases identical to TRBD1. This CDR3 is built from 17 residues. From germline, CDR1 is SGHRS and CDR2 YFSETQ. V lost 2 bases and J lost 3; bases outside the gene matches: 11. The CDR3 DNA reads TGCGCCAGCAGCTTATCACCGTTCGGGACAGGGGTCTACGAGCAGTACTTC. Translation gives CASSLSPFGTGVYEQYF. The whole variable domain, filled in from reference TRBV5-1 and TRBJ2-7, reads KAGVTQTPRYLIKTRGQQVTLSCSPISGHRSVSWYQQTPGQGLQFLFEYFSETQRNKGNFPGRFSGRQFSNSRSEMNVSTLELGDSALYLCASSLSPFGTGVYEQYFGPGTRLTVT.

This clonotype was counted a few times. This rearrangement joins TRBV12-3 or TRBV12-4 to TRBJ2-1; no clear D. The CDR3 runs 12 residues. The ends were cut back, 5 bases at V and 2 bases at J, with 4 bases in the middle. CDR3 coding DNA: TGTGCCAGCAGTGGGACCTACAATGAGCAGTTCTTC. Its protein product is CASSGTYNEQFF.

The gene calls are TRBV12-3 or TRBV12-4 and TRBJ2-3; D is unresolved. This CDR3 region has 12 residues. The germline V and J ends were trimmed by 5 bases and 7 bases, with 10 bases remaining between them. The CDR3 is CASSLLWNTQYF. The CDR3 DNA reads TGTGCCAGCAGTCTCTTGTGGAATACGCAGTATTTT.

The rearrangement joins TRBV15 to TRBJ1-2, with a tentative D call TRBD1 (5 bases). Looked up from germline, CDR1 is LNHNV and CDR2 is YYDKDF (reference sequence). V was trimmed by 1 base and J by 7 bases, leaving 13 bases between them. The CDR3 sequence is 14 residues long. The CDR3: CATSRARDVSGYTF. CDR3 nucleotides: TGTGCCACCAGCAGAGCCCGGGACGTCTCTGGCTACACCTTC.

This clonotype occurred a few times. V gene TRBV20-1 combines with J gene TRBJ2-5; the D is unclear. Trimming took 1 base from V and 10 from J, leaving 16 bases between them. The CDR3 extends over 13 amino acids. Germline V CDR1 and CDR2: DFQATT, SNEGSKA (reference sequence). The CDR3, as DNA: TGCAGTGCTAGAGGGGTATCCCCCATAGACCAGTACTTC. Translation: CSARGVSPIDQYF.

The gene calls are TRBV19 and TRBJ1-2, with no clear D. Germline V gives CDR1 LNHDA, CDR2 SQIVND (reference sequence). The CDR3 length is 13 residues. V lost 1 base and J lost 4, with 7 bases in between. The DNA for the CDR3 is TGTGCCAGTAGTATAGCCCCAGGCTATGGCTACACCTTC. It yields the protein CASSIAPGYGYTF.

The V call is TRBV2, the J call TRBJ2-5; D is unresolved. V lost 4 bases and J lost 5, with 8 bases in between. Germline CDR1 reads SNHLY; CDR2 reads FYNNEI. This CDR3 contains 12 residues. CDR3 in DNA: TGTGCCAGCAGTGGCCGGGTGGAGACCCAGTACTTC. It codes for CASSGRVETQYF. Based on the CDR3 plus reference TRBV2 and TRBJ2-5, the full variable domain is EPEVTQTPSHQVTQMGQEVILRCVPISNHLYFYWYRQILGQKVEFLVSFYNNEISEKSEIFDDQFSVERPDGSNFTLKIRSTKLEDSAMYFCASSGRVETQYFGPGTRLLVL.

This chain uses TRBV29-1 with TRBJ2-1, with D possibly matching TRBD1 (6 bases). This CDR3 is built from 14 residues. CDR1 is SQVTM, CDR2 ANQGSEA, per germline. V was clipped by 6 bases and J by 8 bases, with 20 bases between them. This CDR3 is CSVTNRASVDEQFF. In DNA form, the CDR3 reads TGCAGCGTCACAAACAGGGCCTCAGTGGATGAGCAGTTCTTC.

The J gene is TRBJ1-5, the V gene TRBV20-1, with no clear D. The CDR3 loop spans 18 amino acids. Trimming left V 3 bases short and J 0 bases short, with 21 bases between. CDR1 is DFQATT, CDR2 SNEGSKA, per germline (reference sequence). The CDR3 sequence is CSASPLAGRAYSNQPQHF. In nucleotides, the CDR3 is TGCAGTGCTAGCCCCCTGGCCGGTCGTGCTTATAGCAATCAGCCCCAGCATTTT.

This chain uses TRBV12-3 or TRBV12-4 with TRBJ2-5; D not certain. The CDR3 has 14 amino acids. V lost 1 base, J lost 5 bases, and 11 bases lay in between. The CDR3 loop is CASSLGGSAETQYF. In DNA, the CDR3 is TGTGCCAGCAGTTTAGGCGGTTCAGCGGAGACCCAGTACTTC.

This clonotype was detected ten times or more. The gene calls are TRBV12-3 or TRBV12-4 and TRBJ1-2; possibly TRBD1 for D (6 bases). V lost 8 bases and J lost 3, with 19 bases in between. The length of the CDR3 is 15 residues. The CDR3 DNA reads TGTGCCAGCGACGGGAGGTCCAGGGGATACTATGGCTACACCTTC. This sequence encodes CASDGRSRGYYGYTF.

The CDR3 region is CASSQVPGLANEQFF. CDR3 nucleotides: TGCGCCAGCAGCCAAGTCCCGGGACTAGCTAATGAGCAGTTCTTC. V gene TRBV4-3 combines with J gene TRBJ2-1, with 9 bases fitting TRBD2. Germline assignment: CDR1 LGHNA and CDR2 YSLEER. The CDR3 contains 15 residues. With 1 base clipped from V and 7 bases from J, the junction kept 5 bases outside the gene matches.

The chain uses TRBV20-1 and TRBJ1-1; D is undetermined. The CDR3 runs 14 residues. Trimming pared 0 bases from V and 0 bases from J, leaving 8 bases between. The germline V gene encodes CDR1 DFQATT and CDR2 SNEGSKA (reference sequence). The CDR3 DNA reads as TGCAGTGCTAGAGATTCAGCTTTGAACACTGAAGCTTTCTTT. The encoded protein is CSARDSALNTEAFF.

Only a few counts were recorded for this clonotype. This chain links TRBV19 with TRBJ2-1; maybe TRBD2 (6 bases). Trimming left V 5 bases short and J 3 bases short, with 17 bases between. The CDR3 sequence is 16 residues long. Germline-derived CDR1 and CDR2 are LNHDA and SQIVND (reference sequence). CDR3 coding DNA: TGTGCCAGTAGTTTCAGGGTAGGGAGGTTCTACAATGAGCAGTTCTTC. It translates to CASSFRVGRFYNEQFF.

The table lists this clonotype with a few counts. This chain joins TRBV21-1 and TRBJ2-3; no DNA check was done on the table's D call, TRBD2. TRBV21-1 is a documented pseudogene. The CDR3 loop spans 19 amino acids. The CDR3 sequence is CASSPRAAGGTHCTDTQYF. Here the CDR3 DNA reads TGTGCCAGCAGCCCGAGAGCAGCGGGAGGGACCCATTGCACAGATACGCAGTATTTT.

This clonotype appeared a single time. One end of the junction fails to match germline, which may point to a read error. This CDR3 is CASTRGDTDTEYF. The CDR3 region has the DNA TGCGCCAGCACAAGGGGGGACACAGATACGGAGTATTTT. This chain connects TRBV5-1 to TRBJ2-3, with D possibly being TRBD1 or TRBD2 (6 bases each). CDR1 and CDR2 from the germline V gene are SGHRS and YFSETQ. This CDR3 is 13 amino acids long.